This T cell receptor beta chain appears in the sequencing data of a study of regulatory T cells in long-lasting Graves disease. Time point meaning: persistent/refractory GD, antithyroid drugs over 5 years with positive TRAb. PBMCs provided the RNA from which the TCR library was made. Regarding the study as a whole: Newly diagnosed Graves' patients exceeded persistent ones in TCR diversity.

This clonotype has ten or more counts. Its antigen is unknown. To make TCR beta libraries, researchers used iRepertoire HTBI primers and Arm-PCR of CDR3 regions. Using its own MiXCR run on the multiplex PCR reads, TCRdb lists one record per CDR3 protein. Of 420,000 or so distinct CDR3 sequences detected, around a quarter appear once; the ten largest clones hold about a quarter. Deletions cut 6 bases from V and 4 bases from J, with 6 bases between. The CDR3 loop spans 11 amino acids. Germline CDR1 and CDR2: MNHEY and SMNVEV (reference sequence). This sample comprised peripheral blood mononuclear cells (PBMCs), obtained when the disease was refractory, from a patient treated with antithyroid drugs. The sequence derives from a female donor with Graves disease. This chain joins TRBV27 and TRBJ1-2, with D uncertain. The CDR3 region is CASSDGYGYTF. Here the CDR3 DNA reads TGTGCCAGCAGCGACGGCTATGGCTACACCTTC.